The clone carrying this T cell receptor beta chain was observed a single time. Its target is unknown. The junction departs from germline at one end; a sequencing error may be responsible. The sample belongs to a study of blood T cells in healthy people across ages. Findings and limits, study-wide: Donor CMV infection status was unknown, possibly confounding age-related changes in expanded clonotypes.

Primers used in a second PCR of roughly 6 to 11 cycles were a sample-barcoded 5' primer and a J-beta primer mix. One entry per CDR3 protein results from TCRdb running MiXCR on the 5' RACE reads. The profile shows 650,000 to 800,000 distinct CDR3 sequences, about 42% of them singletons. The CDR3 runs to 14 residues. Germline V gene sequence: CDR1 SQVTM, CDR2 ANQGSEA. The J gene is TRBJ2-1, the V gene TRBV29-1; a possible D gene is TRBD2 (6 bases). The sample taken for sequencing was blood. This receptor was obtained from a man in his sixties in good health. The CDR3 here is CSVDPQVGRGERFF. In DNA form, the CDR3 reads TGCAGCGTTGACCCTCAGGTGGGGCGGGGTGAGCGGTTCTTC.